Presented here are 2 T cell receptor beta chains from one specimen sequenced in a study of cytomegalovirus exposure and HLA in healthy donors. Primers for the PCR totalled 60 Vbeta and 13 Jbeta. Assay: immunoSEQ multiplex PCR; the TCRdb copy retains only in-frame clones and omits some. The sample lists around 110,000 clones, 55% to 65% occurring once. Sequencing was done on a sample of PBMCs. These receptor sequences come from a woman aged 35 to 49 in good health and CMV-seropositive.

The CDR3: CAGKRGGNPNNEQFF. As DNA, the CDR3 is TGTGCCGGAAAGAGGGGCGGGAACCCCAACAATGAGCAGTTCTTC. J is TRBJ2-1 and V is TRBV2, with D possibly TRBD2 on 6 matching bases. V was clipped by 11 bases and J by 5 bases, with 22 bases between them. CDR3 length equals 15 residues. The germline V gene encodes CDR1 SNHLY and CDR2 FYNNEI.

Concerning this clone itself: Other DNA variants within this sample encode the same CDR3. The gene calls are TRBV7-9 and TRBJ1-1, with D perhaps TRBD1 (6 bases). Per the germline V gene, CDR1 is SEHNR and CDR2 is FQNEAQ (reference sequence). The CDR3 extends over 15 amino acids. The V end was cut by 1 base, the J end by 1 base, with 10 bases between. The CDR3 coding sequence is TGTGCCAGCAGCTTAGACAGGGTGTCGAACACTGAAGCTTTCTTT. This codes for CASSLDRVSNTEAFF.